The present T cell receptor beta chain was sequenced within a study of T cells in Graves' hyperthyroidism and ophthalmopathy. General study findings and limits: Blood also carried most thyroid clonotypes expanded above 0.001.

This clonotype rates as medium-sized. The antigen is unknown. Amplified TCR beta CDR3 regions derived from RNA transcripts. The HTBI primer set served for first-round RT-PCR of the TCR CDR3. TCRdb re-called the multiplex PCR reads through MiXCR, storing one row per CDR3 protein. The sample records a few hundred thousand distinct CDR3 sequences, about 15% being singletons. PBMCs were obtained from under 13 ml fresh peripheral blood. The CDR3 consists of 15 residues. With V trimmed by 4 bases and J by 3 bases, 2 bases remained unmatched. CDR1 and CDR2 (germline): SNHLY, FYNNEI. Sequenced input: blood. The chain carries TRBV2 and TRBJ2-2; 10 bases line up with TRBD2. This TCR was sampled from a woman in her forties or fifties with Graves' hyperthyroidism that later progressed to Graves' ophthalmopathy. Written as DNA, the CDR3 is TGTGCCAGCAGTGGGCTAGCGGGAGACACCGGGGAGCTGTTTTTT. Translated: CASSGLAGDTGELFF.